The 14 T cell receptor beta chains given below trace back to one sample, sequenced in a study of blood T cell repertoires in COVID-19. Sequencing was performed with immunoSEQ multiplex PCR; in TCRdb, only in-frame clones are kept and a portion is missing. The top ten clones hold 7% to 7.5% of a sample with fewer than 250,000 clones, about nine tenths of them seen once. Sequenced: PBMCs or T cells enriched from blood (not recorded which). Receptors originate from a man aged 25-40 years in a cohort exposed to, infected with or recovered from COVID-19 (not recorded which).

This chain uses TRBV6-5 with TRBJ2-3; 7 positions agree with TRBD2. CDR3 length: 14 amino acids. Germline values: CDR1 MNHEY, CDR2 SVGAGI. The V segment lost 5 bases and the J segment 1 base; nucleotides outside the gene matches: 3. CDR3 residues: CASSNREGTDTQYF. CDR3 DNA sequence: TGTGCCAGCAGTAATCGGGAGGGCACAGATACGCAGTATTTT.

The CDR3 DNA is TGCAGCGTTGAATCCAGGGTGACTGAAGCTTTCTTT. Amino acid sequence: CSVESRVTEAFF. V gene TRBV29-1 combines with J gene TRBJ1-1; D is perhaps TRBD1 (5 bases). The germline V gene encodes CDR1 SQVTM and CDR2 ANQGSEA. Deletions cut 2 bases from V and 5 bases from J, with 9 bases between. The CDR3 has 12 amino acids. Drawing the rest from reference TRBV29-1 and TRBJ1-1, the complete variable domain is SAVISQKPSRDICQRGTSLTIQCQVDSQVTMMFWYRQQPGQSLTLIATANQGSEATYESGFVIDKFPISRPNLTFSTLTVSNMSPEDSSIYLCSVESRVTEAFFGQGTRLTVV.

V gene TRBV28 combines with J gene TRBJ2-2; D possibly corresponds to TRBD2 (6 bases). This CDR3 is 12 amino acids long. CDR1 and CDR2 from the germline V gene are MDHEN and SYDVKM. In nucleotides, the CDR3 is TGTGCTTCGCTCGGGGGTGCCGGGGAGCTGTTTTTT. Its translation: CASLGGAGELFF.

The chain couples TRBV2 to TRBJ2-1; D may be TRBD1 (5 bases). Trimming pared 6 bases from V and 4 bases from J, leaving 16 bases between. In germline, CDR1 is SNHLY, CDR2 FYNNEI. CDR3 length equals 15 residues. This CDR3 is CASSPAPGNYNEQFF. In nucleotides, the CDR3 is TGTGCCAGCAGCCCCGCACCAGGGAATTACAATGAGCAGTTCTTC.

The chain links TRBV6-5 to TRBJ2-7, with 11 bases that match TRBD1. Germline V gene data show CDR1 as MNHEY and CDR2 as SVGAGI. The trim removed 8 bases at V and 2 bases at J, leaving 2 bases unmatched. CDR3 size: 13 residues. The CDR3 here is CASGTGGTYEQYF. The CDR3 DNA sequence: TGTGCCAGCGGGACAGGGGGAACCTACGAGCAGTACTTC.

This clone has a single count. J is TRBJ1-1 and V is TRBV27; 7 bases are a match to TRBD1. The CDR3 has 14 residues. Germline V gives CDR1 MNHEY, CDR2 SMNVEV (reference sequence). J lost 4 bases, V lost 0 bases, and 2 bases had no gene match. The CDR3 reads CASSLSQGPTEAFF. For the CDR3, the DNA is TGTGCCAGCAGTTTATCACAGGGGCCCACTGAAGCTTTCTTT.

The chain carries TRBV7-9 and TRBJ2-3; D is possibly TRBD1 (6 bases). V was clipped by 4 bases and J by 8 bases, with 16 bases between them. CDR1 is SEHNR and CDR2 is FQNEAQ in the germline V gene (reference sequence). The CDR3 length is 14 residues. The CDR3 sequence: CASSSTGYPGTQYF. The DNA of the CDR3 is TGTGCCAGCAGCTCCACAGGGTACCCAGGTACGCAGTATTTT.

The V gene is TRBV2, the J gene TRBJ1-2; 8 nucleotides match TRBD1. Per germline, CDR1 SNHLY and CDR2 FYNNEI. The CDR3 is 14 residues long. Trimming cost V 7 bases and J 6 bases; bases outside gene matches: 10. CDR3 DNA sequence: TGTGCCAGCATGGTGCCGACAGGGGTTGATGGCTACACCTTC. Encoded protein: CASMVPTGVDGYTF.

The chain combines TRBV19 with TRBJ1-2, with D perhaps TRBD1 (6 bases). The V end was cut by 8 bases, the J end by 3 bases, with 22 bases between. Looked up from germline, CDR1 is LNHDA and CDR2 is SQIVND (reference sequence). This CDR3 is 16 amino acids long. Here the CDR3 reads CASGDRRKGSDYGYTF. Written as DNA, the CDR3 is TGTGCCAGTGGAGACAGGAGAAAAGGCTCGGACTATGGCTACACCTTC.

The J gene is TRBJ2-1, the V gene TRBV4-1; 9 bases map to TRBD2. J was trimmed by 8 bases and V by 4 bases; bases with no gene match: 9. The CDR3 is 15 residues long. Germline V gene data show CDR1 as MGHRA and CDR2 as YSYEKL. DNA for the CDR3: TGCGCCAGCAGCCCCAACCTAGCGGGAACGGATGAGCAGTTCTTC. Translation gives CASSPNLAGTDEQFF.

This clone was observed a handful of times. The V and J genes are TRBV6-5 and TRBJ1-1, with TRBD1 as a possible D gene (5 bases). CDR1 and CDR2 (germline): MNHEY, SVGAGI. The V end lost 8 bases, the J end lost 3 bases, and 13 bases lay between the germline ends. There are 13 residues in the CDR3. CDR3 residues: CASSRVFDTEAFF. Written as DNA, the CDR3 is TGTGCCAGCTCCAGGGTGTTCGACACTGAAGCTTTCTTT.

The CDR3 coding sequence is TGCGCCAGCAGCTTGGGCGCAACTAATGAAAAACTGTTTTTT. It yields the protein CASSLGATNEKLFF. V and J are TRBV5-1 and TRBJ1-4, with D uncertain. The CDR3 is made up of 14 amino acids. V was cut by 0 bases and J by 0 bases, with 3 bases left in between. The germline gives CDR1 SGHRS, CDR2 YFSETQ.

The chain joins TRBV28 to TRBJ2-7; 9 positions agree with TRBD1. The CDR3 has 15 residues. The V gene end was trimmed by 7 bases and the J gene end by 2 bases; junction bases not matched to a gene: 9. Looked up from germline, CDR1 is MDHEN and CDR2 is SYDVKM. CDR3 region: CASTLPTGGTYEQYF. The CDR3 nucleotides are TGTGCCAGCACCCTCCCGACAGGGGGGACCTACGAGCAGTACTTC. The variable domain in full, completed from reference TRBV28 and TRBJ2-7, reads DVKVTQSSRYLVKRTGEKVFLECVQDMDHENMFWYRQDPGLGLRLIYFSYDVKMKEKGDIPEGYSVSREKKERFSLILESASTNQTSMYLCASTLPTGGTYEQYFGPGTRLTVT.

The chain is built from TRBV28 and TRBJ2-7; TRBD2 matches 9 bases. The CDR3 spans 12 residues. Germline V gives CDR1 MDHEN, CDR2 SYDVKM. Trimming took 5 bases from V and 6 from J; bases not matched to a gene: 2. The CDR3 nucleotides read TGTGCCAGCAGTGTTAGCGGGAGCGAGCAGTACTTC. Translating it yields CASSVSGSEQYF.